This T cell receptor (beta chain) was retrieved from a study of chemoradiotherapy in HPV16-positive cancers. Study-level background: Candidate HPV-specific T-cell clones and common TCR motifs came from functional assays in two HPV16-positive patients.

Over chemoradiotherapy, repertoires were sampled more than once. General study points: In HPV16-positive patients, HPV-responsive T-cell expansion tracked better recurrence-free survival. Candidate HPV-specific clones and E7-related TCR motifs grew in tumor during treatment.

Generated by immunoSEQ multiplex PCR, the TCRdb table keeps only in-frame clones and is missing some. This sample has fewer than 40,000 clones; 80% to 95% occur once, and the top ten carry 3.5% to 4%. CDR1 is LNHDA and CDR2 is SQIVND in the germline V gene (reference sequence). The V end lost 3 bases, the J end lost 4 bases, and 9 bases lay between the germline ends. The CDR3 extends over 13 amino acids. Of note for this clone: Its antigen remains unidentified.

V is TRBV19 and J is TRBJ1-2; D possibly corresponds to TRBD1 (5 bases). This sample comprised blood, obtained from a patient who underwent chemoradiotherapy. The receptor was isolated from a human donor with HPV-associated anogenital cancer. CDR3 nucleotide sequence: TGTGCCAGTAGTATTGACAGCCTCTATGGCTACACCTTC. The encoded protein is CASSIDSLYGYTF.